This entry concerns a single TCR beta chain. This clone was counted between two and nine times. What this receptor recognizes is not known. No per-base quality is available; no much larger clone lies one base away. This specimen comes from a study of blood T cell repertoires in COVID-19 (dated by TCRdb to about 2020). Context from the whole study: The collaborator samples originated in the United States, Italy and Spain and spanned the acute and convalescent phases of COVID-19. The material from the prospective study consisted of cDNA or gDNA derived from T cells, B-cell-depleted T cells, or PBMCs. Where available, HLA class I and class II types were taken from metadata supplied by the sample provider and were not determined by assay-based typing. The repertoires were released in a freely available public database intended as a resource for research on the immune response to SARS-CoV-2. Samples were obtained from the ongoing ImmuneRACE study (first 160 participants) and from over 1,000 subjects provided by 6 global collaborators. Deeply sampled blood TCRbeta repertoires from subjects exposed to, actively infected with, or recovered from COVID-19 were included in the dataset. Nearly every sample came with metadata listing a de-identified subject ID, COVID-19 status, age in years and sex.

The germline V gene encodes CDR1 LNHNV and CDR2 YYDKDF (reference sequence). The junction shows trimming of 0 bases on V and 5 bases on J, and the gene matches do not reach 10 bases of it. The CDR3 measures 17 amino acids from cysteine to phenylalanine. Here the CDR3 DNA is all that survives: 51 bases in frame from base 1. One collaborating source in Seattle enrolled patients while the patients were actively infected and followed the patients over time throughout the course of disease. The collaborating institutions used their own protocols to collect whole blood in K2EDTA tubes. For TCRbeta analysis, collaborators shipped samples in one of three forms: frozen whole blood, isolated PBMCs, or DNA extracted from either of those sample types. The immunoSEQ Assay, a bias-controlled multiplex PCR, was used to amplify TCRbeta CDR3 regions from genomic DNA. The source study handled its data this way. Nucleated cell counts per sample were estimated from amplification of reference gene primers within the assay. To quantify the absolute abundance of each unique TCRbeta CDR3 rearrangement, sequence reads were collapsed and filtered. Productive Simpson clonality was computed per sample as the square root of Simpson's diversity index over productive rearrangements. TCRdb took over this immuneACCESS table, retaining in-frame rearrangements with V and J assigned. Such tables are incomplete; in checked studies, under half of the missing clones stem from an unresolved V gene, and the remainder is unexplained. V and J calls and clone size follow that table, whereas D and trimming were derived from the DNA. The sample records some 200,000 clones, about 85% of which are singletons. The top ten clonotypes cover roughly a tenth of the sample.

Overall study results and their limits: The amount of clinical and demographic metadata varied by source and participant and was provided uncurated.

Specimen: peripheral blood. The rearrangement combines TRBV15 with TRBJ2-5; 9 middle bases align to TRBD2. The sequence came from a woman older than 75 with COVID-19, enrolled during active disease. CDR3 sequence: CATSRDYGLAGRETQYF. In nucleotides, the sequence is TGTGCCACCAGCAGAGATTACGGGCTAGCGGGACGGGAGACCCAGTACTTC.